The T cell receptor (beta chain) described here comes from a study of beta chain features in type 1 diabetes. Notes on the study in general: A moderate, significant TCRB CDR3 shortening appeared in type 1 diabetes across four CD4+ subsets.

Reverse transcription of all isolated RNA meant that expressed TCRB transcripts were sequenced. Using immunoSEQ multiplex PCR, the repertoire was profiled, and TCRdb retains in-frame clones only, with some absent. Among about 660,000 clones listed, 11% to 15% were seen once. The CDR3 is 13 residues long. Deletions cut 2 bases from V and 1 base from J, with 5 bases between. Germline V gene data show CDR1 as SEHNR and CDR2 as FQNEAQ (reference sequence). Remarks on this clone: Its specificity is not known.

The gene calls are TRBV7-9 and TRBJ1-2; D is ambiguous. The sequence came from a man aged 18 to 29 with type 1 diabetes. The source material was naive CD4+ T cells from blood. The CDR3 sequence: CASSLQNNYGYTF. The CDR3 DNA follows: TGTGCCAGCAGCTTACAGAATAACTATGGCTACACCTTC.